These 19 T cell receptor beta chains share one sample of origin, sequenced in a study of CD8+CD57+ T cells in acquired aplastic anemia. Using genomic DNA as the template, TCR beta VDJ and CDR3 profiling was carried out. TCRdb recomputed calls from the reads with MiXCR, one row per CDR3 protein. Among around 200,000 distinct CDR3 sequences listed, roughly 50% were seen once. Selection for sequencing was limited to patients who had shown CD8+CD57+ cell expansion by flow cytometry. The sequenced sample was sorted CD4+, CD8+, or CD8+CD57+ T cells (not recorded which) from PBMCs. These receptors were taken from a human donor with aplastic anemia.

V usage is TRBV24-1 and J usage is TRBJ2-1; 10 bases match TRBD1. The CDR3 runs 18 residues. Germline V gene lookup returns CDR1 KGHDR and CDR2 SFDVKD. The ends lost 3 bases at V and 2 bases at J; junction bases unmatched: 9. As DNA, the CDR3 is TGTGCCACCAGTGATGCCCGGGACAGGGGCGGTACCTACAATGAGCAGTTCTTC. This codes for CATSDARDRGGTYNEQFF.

This clonotype was seen a handful of times. J is TRBJ1-1 and V is TRBV20-1; D not resolved. V shed 4 bases and J shed 1 base, with 10 bases lying between them. Germline lookup yields CDR1 DFQATT and CDR2 SNEGSKA (reference sequence). The CDR3 has 13 amino acids. CDR3: CSANQDGNTEAFF. CDR3 nucleotide sequence: TGCAGTGCTAACCAGGACGGGAACACTGAAGCTTTCTTT.

With respect to this clonotype: A read error is possible here, since a much larger clone lies one base away. The rearrangement links TRBV7-2 to TRBJ1-2; no clear D. The germline V gene encodes CDR1 SGHTA and CDR2 FQGNSA. CDR3 size: 13 residues. V was cut by 6 bases and J by 8 bases, with 16 bases left in between. The CDR3 here is CASSLTPQGGYTF. CDR3 nucleotides: TGTGCCAGCAGTCTAACTCCGCAAGGAGGCTACACCTTC.

There are many counts of this clonotype. V and J are TRBV19 and TRBJ1-1; 8 bases line up with TRBD1. In germline, CDR1 is LNHDA, CDR2 SQIVND (reference sequence). The CDR3 spans 13 residues. The ends lost 0 bases at V and 10 bases at J; junction bases unmatched: 4. Here the CDR3 DNA reads TGTGCCAGTAGTATAGACAGGGGGCGAGGAGCTTTCTTT. Translation: CASSIDRGRGAFF.

V usage is TRBV10-3 and J usage is TRBJ2-7; D call uncertain. Per the germline V gene, CDR1 is ENHRY and CDR2 is SYGVKD. Between the trimmed V and J ends, which lost 4 bases and 3 bases, there was a span of 7 bases. The CDR3 is made up of 12 amino acids. CDR3 DNA: TGTGCCATCAGTGGGTCAGGCTACGAGCAGTACTTC. Residues: CAISGSGYEQYF.

This chain connects TRBV5-1 to TRBJ2-3; D gene unclear. Per the germline V gene, CDR1 is SGHRS and CDR2 is YFSETQ. The CDR3 is 14 residues long. Trimming removed 0 bases at V and 2 bases at J, with 7 bases between. The CDR3 sequence: CASSLAGNTDTQYF. DNA of the CDR3: TGCGCCAGCAGCTTGGCAGGTAACACAGATACGCAGTATTTT.

Turning to this clonotype: Since a much larger clone is just one base distant, this may be a read error. This chain connects TRBV7-9 to TRBJ2-7, with 9 nucleotides matching TRBD2. The CDR3 sequence is 15 residues long. V was pared by 5 bases and J by 5 bases, with 10 bases of the junction left unmatched. The germline V gene has CDR1 SEHNR and CDR2 FQNEAQ (reference sequence). CDR3 protein: CASSIRRLAENEQYF. The CDR3 region has the DNA TGTGCCAGCAGCATCCGGAGACTAGCGGAGAACGAGCAGTACTTC.

This clonotype was seen at least ten times. The chain joins TRBV2 to TRBJ1-6; TRBD1 matches at 7 bases. Trimming took 6 bases from V and 5 from J; bases not matched to a gene: 4. CDR3 length: 14 amino acids. Germline CDR1 and CDR2: SNHLY and FYNNEI. The CDR3 reads CASRGTANNSPLHF. The CDR3 DNA is TGTGCCAGCAGGGGGACAGCTAATAATTCACCCCTCCACTTT. Full variable domain (rest looked up from reference TRBV2 and TRBJ1-6): EPEVTQTPSHQVTQMGQEVILRCVPISNHLYFYWYRQILGQKVEFLVSFYNNEISEKSEIFDDQFSVERPDGSNFTLKIRSTKLEDSAMYFCASRGTANNSPLHFGNGTRLTVT.

A single count supports this clonotype. It may be a read error: a sequence one base away is much more abundant. The rearrangement joins TRBV12-3 or TRBV12-4 to TRBJ1-2; no definite D call. Trimming removed 6 bases at V and 4 bases at J, with 21 bases between. The CDR3 is made up of 16 amino acids. CDR3 coding DNA: TGTGCCAGCAGCCGCGGACGGGTCCGGAGTGTCTATGGCTACACCTTC. The encoded protein is CASSRGRVRSVYGYTF.

The chain uses TRBV3-1 and TRBJ1-1; 8 nucleotides line up with TRBD1. The CDR3 length is 16 residues. The germline V gene encodes CDR1 LGHDT and CDR2 YNNKEL (reference sequence). V gave up 1 base and J gave up 6 bases; unmatched junction bases: 10. Here the CDR3 reads CASSQVWTGSGAEAFF. The DNA of the CDR3 is TGTGCCAGCAGCCAAGTGTGGACAGGGAGCGGCGCTGAAGCTTTCTTT.

The genes are TRBV7-2 and TRBJ2-7; D call uncertain. The CDR3 sequence is 12 residues long. The germline V and J ends were trimmed by 4 bases and 6 bases, with 10 bases remaining between them. Germline V gene sequence: CDR1 SGHTA, CDR2 FQGNSA. CDR3 sequence (DNA): TGTGCCAGCAGCTCCTCCCTTAGCGAGCAGTACTTC. Protein sequence: CASSSSLSEQYF. The variable domain in full, with the rest retrieved from reference TRBV7-2 and TRBJ2-7, is GAGVSQSPSNKVTEKGKDVELRCDPISGHTALYWYRQSLGQGLEFLIYFQGNSAPDKSGLPSDRFSAERTGGSVSTLTIQRTQQEDSAVYLCASSSSLSEQYFGPGTRLTVT.

This rearrangement joins TRBV19 to TRBJ1-3, with no clear D. Germline V gene sequence: CDR1 LNHDA, CDR2 SQIVND (reference sequence). With 8 bases removed from V and 7 bases from J, the gap between germline ends came to 12 bases. CDR3 length equals 12 residues. Written as DNA, the CDR3 is TGTGCCAGTGACATCGGCCGGAACACCATATATTTT. Protein sequence: CASDIGRNTIYF.

Note on this clonotype: A read error may be the cause here, since a much bigger clone is one base away. The rearrangement joins TRBV20-1 to TRBJ2-7, with a weak D call TRBD1 (5 bases). The ends were cut back, 1 base at V and 2 bases at J, with 12 bases in the middle. From germline, CDR1 is DFQATT and CDR2 SNEGSKA (reference sequence). This CDR3 region has 14 residues. CDR3 nucleotide sequence: TGCAGTGCTAGAGTATCACAGGTTACCTACGAGCAGTACTTC. Translated: CSARVSQVTYEQYF.

This clonotype has more than one count but fewer than ten. This CDR3 reads CASSSGGGLAFF. The CDR3 bases are TGTGCCAGCAGCTCCGGGGGTGGATTAGCTTTCTTT. V is TRBV7-3 and J is TRBJ1-1, with D possibly matching TRBD1 (5 bases). Trimming cost V 4 bases and J 10 bases, with 13 bases left between them. CDR1 and CDR2 (germline): SGHTA, FQGTGA. The CDR3 contains 12 residues.

This clonotype was observed many times. V and J are TRBV3-1 and TRBJ2-7, with 7 bases matching TRBD1. Germline V gene data show CDR1 as LGHDT and CDR2 as YNNKEL (reference sequence). V was pared by 4 bases and J by 2 bases, with 8 bases of the junction left unmatched. The CDR3 is 15 amino acids. Written as DNA, the CDR3 is TGTGCCAGCAGCCGTTTCGGCACAGGGGCCTACGAGCAGTACTTC. It encodes CASSRFGTGAYEQYF.

The V and J genes are TRBV10-3 and TRBJ2-7; 12 positions match TRBD2. Germline V gene lookup returns CDR1 ENHRY and CDR2 SYGVKD. The V gene end was trimmed by 6 bases and the J gene end by 3 bases; junction bases not matched to a gene: 9. The CDR3 runs to 16 residues. The CDR3: CAIRGTPSGGDYEQYF. The CDR3 coding sequence is TGTGCCATCAGGGGGACCCCTAGCGGGGGGGACTACGAGCAGTACTTC.

The J gene is TRBJ2-1, the V gene TRBV15; 11 bases align to TRBD2. Trimming at V came to 6 bases and at J to 8 bases, leaving 6 bases not matched to a gene. This CDR3 comprises 14 residues. The germline CDR1 and CDR2 sequences are LNHNV and YYDKDF (reference sequence). In DNA form, the CDR3 reads TGTGCCACCAGGAAACTAGCGGGAGACGATGAGCAGTTCTTC. Residues: CATRKLAGDDEQFF.

The CDR3 reads CASSSRTVATNEKLFF. The CDR3 nucleotides are TGTGCCAGCAGCTCCCGGACGGTTGCAACTAATGAAAAACTGTTTTTT. The rearrangement joins TRBV11-2 to TRBJ1-4, with D unresolved. The CDR3 runs 16 residues. Germline V lookup: CDR1 SGHAT, CDR2 FQNNGV. V was trimmed by 4 bases and J by 0 bases, leaving 12 bases between them.

In its sample, this clonotype was seen many times. The rearrangement joins TRBV2 to TRBJ2-7; TRBD1 might be the D (6 bases). Germline lookup yields CDR1 SNHLY and CDR2 FYNNEI. The V and J ends lost 0 bases and 2 bases respectively, with 11 bases between them. The CDR3 runs 15 residues. CDR3 sequence (DNA): TGTGCCAGCAGTGAAGCGCAGGGGCCGGCCTACGAGCAGTACTTC. This codes for CASSEAQGPAYEQYF.